The 26 T cell receptor beta chains presented below share a single source sample, sequenced in a study of naive and memory T cell subsets. An equimolar mix of two oligonucleotides served as the beta constant-region primer for TRBC1 and TRBC2. Ligated cDNA was amplified by four rounds of PCR with nested alpha and beta constant-region primers and SP2. TCRdb analysed the UMI-ligation and nested PCR reads with MiXCR anew, one entry per CDR3 protein. The table has 15,000 to 20,000 distinct CDR3 sequences, around 8.2% seen once. The source material was central memory CD8+ T cells from blood. Every receptor here comes from a human donor in good health.

A word on this clonotype: This clone may be a read error of a much larger clone one base away. The J gene is TRBJ1-1, the V gene TRBV20-1; D unclear. Germline CDR1 DFQATT, CDR2 SNEGSKA (reference sequence). This CDR3 has 12 residues. V lost 7 bases and J 3 bases, leaving 12 bases between the germline ends. CDR3 residues: CSVLRGDTEAFF. CDR3 in DNA: TGCAGTGTTCTTCGCGGGGACACTGAAGCTTTCTTT.

The genes are TRBV11-3 and TRBJ2-3; D not certain. Trimming took off 3 bases at V and 6 bases at J, with 7 bases between the two ends. The germline V gene encodes CDR1 SGHNT and CDR2 YENEEA. The CDR3 is 12 residues long. CDR3 nucleotides: TGTGCCAGCAGCTTTATGCAGGATACGCAGTATTTT. It yields the protein CASSFMQDTQYF.

The V call is TRBV11-2, the J call TRBJ2-7; D is unresolved. CDR1 SGHAT and CDR2 FQNNGV come from the germline V gene. The CDR3 spans 16 residues. Trimming shortened V by 2 bases and J by 2 bases, and 16 bases separated the two germline ends. CDR3 region: CASSLTPGSPPYEQYF. The CDR3 DNA is TGTGCCAGCAGCTTAACTCCGGGCAGCCCTCCCTACGAGCAGTACTTC. Looking up the rest from reference TRBV11-2 and TRBJ2-7 gives the full variable domain: EAGVAQSPRYKIIEKRQSVAFWCNPISGHATLYWYQQILGQGPKLLIQFQNNGVVDDSQLPKDRFSAERLKGVDSTLKIQPAKLEDSAVYLCASSLTPGSPPYEQYFGPGTRLTVT.

The chain recombines TRBV7-9 with TRBJ1-5, with D possibly being TRBD1 (5 bases). CDR1 SEHNR and CDR2 FQNEAQ come from the germline V gene (reference sequence). With 5 bases removed from V and 2 bases from J, the gap between germline ends came to 13 bases. The CDR3 covers 15 residues. The CDR3 nucleotides read TGTGCCAGCAGCGGCCCGGGGCACGGCAATCAGCCCCAGCATTTT. It is translated as CASSGPGHGNQPQHF.

The sample holds a few counts of this clonotype. The chain employs TRBV7-8 and TRBJ2-2, with 7 nucleotides matching TRBD1. Germline V gene data show CDR1 as SGHVS and CDR2 as FQNEAQ. V lost 3 bases and J lost 6; bases outside the gene matches: 4. The CDR3 loop spans 14 amino acids. The CDR3 region is CASSLGTAAGELFF. CDR3 nucleotide sequence: TGTGCCAGCAGCTTGGGGACAGCCGCCGGGGAGCTGTTTTTT.

The CDR3 bases are TGCAGTGCTCCCGGACAGGCGGATGCAGATACGCAGTATTTT. Amino acid sequence: CSAPGQADADTQYF. The gene calls are TRBV20-1 and TRBJ2-3; TRBD1 aligns across 7 bases. Germline CDR1 reads DFQATT; CDR2 reads SNEGSKA (reference sequence). CDR3 length equals 14 residues. V lost 5 bases, J lost 4 bases, and 9 bases stayed unmatched.

This clonotype was recorded at least ten times. The chain employs TRBV18 and TRBJ2-5; 9 bases fit TRBD1. After removal of 2 bases from V and 4 bases from J, the junction contained 5 bases not matched to a gene. The CDR3 spans 15 residues. Germline CDR1 is KGHSH and CDR2 is LQKENI. CDR3 DNA: TGTGCCAGCTCACCAAGGACAGGGGCCGGAGAGACCCAGTACTTC. Protein sequence: CASSPRTGAGETQYF.

In its sample, this clonotype was seen many times. The chain recombines TRBV16 with TRBJ2-1, with a possible D match to TRBD1 (5 bases). The V gene lost 8 bases and the J gene lost 3 bases, with 11 bases spanning the gap. Germline lookup yields CDR1 KGHSY and CDR2 FQNENV. This CDR3 region has 13 residues. CDR3: CASQGGFYNEQFF. In DNA, the CDR3 is TGTGCCAGCCAGGGTGGGTTCTACAATGAGCAGTTCTTC. The full variable domain, with the rest looked up from reference TRBV16 and TRBJ2-1, is GEEVAQTPKHLVRGEGQKAKLYCAPIKGHSYVFWYQQVLKNEFKFLISFQNENVFDETGMPKERFSAKCLPNSPCSLEIQATKLEDSAVYFCASQGGFYNEQFFGPGTRLTVL.

The gene calls are TRBV9 and TRBJ1-1; 9 bases fit TRBD1. V lost 3 bases and J lost 1; bases outside the gene matches: 10. The germline gives CDR1 SGDLS, CDR2 YYNGEE. This CDR3 region has 17 residues. CDR3 sequence: CASSGGTGSGPNTEAFF. The CDR3, as DNA: TGTGCCAGCAGCGGTGGGACAGGGTCCGGGCCGAACACTGAAGCTTTCTTT.

This chain connects TRBV28 to TRBJ2-5, with D perhaps TRBD2 (6 bases). Trimming shortened V by 4 bases and J by 1 base, and 13 bases separated the two germline ends. From germline, CDR1 is MDHEN and CDR2 SYDVKM. The CDR3 extends over 15 amino acids. CDR3 amino acids: CASSWGVGTQETQYF. CDR3 sequence (DNA): TGTGCCAGCAGTTGGGGGGTGGGGACCCAAGAGACCCAGTACTTC.

Judged by abundance, this clonotype is large. The chain carries TRBV6-2 or TRBV6-3 and TRBJ2-1; TRBD2 matches at 10 bases. The CDR3 is 15 residues long. CDR1 is MNHEY, CDR2 SVGEGT, per germline. V shed 5 bases, J shed 4 bases, and the junction held 5 bases outside the gene matches. CDR3 loop: CASSVSGGEYNEQFF. In DNA form, the CDR3 reads TGTGCCAGCAGTGTGAGCGGGGGGGAGTACAATGAGCAGTTCTTC.

This clonotype was recorded many times. V is TRBV6-1 and J is TRBJ1-1; D is ambiguous. The ends were cut back, 3 bases at V and 7 bases at J, with 12 bases in the middle. This CDR3 is 13 amino acids long. Germline CDR1 MNHNS, CDR2 SASEGT. The CDR3 DNA reads TGTGCCAGCAGTGAGGGCAGCGTAGTTGAAGCTTTCTTT. Translating gives CASSEGSVVEAFF.

This clonotype is labeled medium-sized. The chain employs TRBV2 and TRBJ2-3, with a possible D match to TRBD1 (6 bases). The V end lost 6 bases, the J end lost 0 bases, and 13 bases lay between the germline ends. Per germline, CDR1 SNHLY and CDR2 FYNNEI. The CDR3 spans 15 residues. CDR3 amino acids: CASSPGTSSTDTQYF. In nucleotides, the CDR3 is TGTGCCAGCAGCCCCGGGACATCTAGCACAGATACGCAGTATTTT.

Ten or more counts support this clonotype. The rearrangement joins TRBV7-8 to TRBJ1-1; D unclear. Germline CDR1 reads SGHVS; CDR2 reads FQNEAQ. This CDR3 contains 18 residues. Between the trimmed V and J ends, which lost 4 bases and 3 bases, there was a span of 24 bases. CDR3: CASSSHASKLERDTEAFF. CDR3 coding DNA: TGTGCCAGCAGCTCCCACGCATCAAAACTCGAACGGGACACTGAAGCTTTCTTT. Full variable domain (outside the CDR3, taken from reference TRBV7-8 and TRBJ1-1): GAGVSQSPRYKVAKRGQDVALRCDPISGHVSLFWYQQALGQGPEFLTYFQNEAQLDKSGLPSDRFFAERPEGSVSTLKIQRTQQEDSAVYLCASSSHASKLERDTEAFFGQGTRLTVV.

This clonotype was seen many times. This chain links TRBV7-9 with TRBJ2-1, with D possibly matching TRBD1 (6 bases). The CDR3 covers 13 residues. Looked up from germline, CDR1 is SEHNR and CDR2 is FQNEAQ (reference sequence). V dropped 5 bases and J dropped 13 bases, with 18 bases sitting between them. The CDR3 reads CASSPPGDTYQFF. The CDR3 DNA reads TGTGCCAGCAGCCCGCCCGGGGACACGTACCAGTTCTTC.

This clonotype was counted only a few times. This chain connects TRBV24-1 to TRBJ2-1; weak D call: TRBD2 (6 bases). Deletions cut 5 bases from V and 6 bases from J, with 13 bases between. Germline V gene lookup returns CDR1 KGHDR and CDR2 SFDVKD. The CDR3 is made up of 14 amino acids. The CDR3 sequence: CATSAGGWVNEQFF. The CDR3, as DNA: TGTGCCACCAGTGCCGGGGGATGGGTCAATGAGCAGTTCTTC.

Notes on this clonotype: A much larger clone lies a single base off, so this may be a read error. The rearrangement uses TRBV4-2 and TRBJ1-5; no clear D. Germline assignment: CDR1 LGHNA and CDR2 YNFKEQ. The CDR3 is 16 amino acids. Trimming stripped 4 bases from V and 4 bases from J, with 17 bases between. The DNA for the CDR3 is TGTGCCAGCAGCCCTAGCGTGGACGGTGGGAATCAGCCCCAGCATTTT. It translates to CASSPSVDGGNQPQHF.

This clonotype is classed as medium-sized. The rearrangement links TRBV4-2 to TRBJ2-1, with TRBD2 identical over 10 bases. Germline V lookup: CDR1 LGHNA, CDR2 YNFKEQ. J was trimmed by 2 bases and V by 4 bases; bases with no gene match: 5. The CDR3 extends over 16 amino acids. As DNA, the CDR3 is TGTGCCAGCAGCCCCACTAGCGGGGACCCCTACAATGAGCAGTTCTTC. Translating it yields CASSPTSGDPYNEQFF.

This clonotype was counted between two and nine times. The chain couples TRBV20-1 to TRBJ2-1, with D perhaps assigned TRBD1 or TRBD2 (6 bases each). The germline V gene has CDR1 DFQATT and CDR2 SNEGSKA (reference sequence). CDR3 length equals 15 residues. Trimming cost V 4 bases and J 2 bases, with 15 bases left between them. This chain's CDR3 is CSATSAGGPYNEQFF. CDR3 nucleotides: TGCAGTGCTACTAGTGCCGGGGGCCCCTACAATGAGCAGTTCTTC.

This clonotype was recorded many times. CDR3: CASSPSGTGTYEQYF. The CDR3, as DNA: TGTGCCAGCTCACCATCCGGGACAGGGACCTACGAGCAGTACTTC. The chain recombines TRBV18 with TRBJ2-7, with 9 bases identical to TRBD1. The V and J ends lost 2 bases and 2 bases, in that order; junction bases with no gene match: 4. The germline V gene encodes CDR1 KGHSH and CDR2 LQKENI. The CDR3 loop spans 15 amino acids.

This clonotype was picked up a small number of times. The rearrangement uses TRBV6-4 and TRBJ2-1; maybe TRBD1 (5 bases). The CDR3 sequence is 13 residues long. Trimming took off 5 bases at V and 10 bases at J, with 15 bases between the two ends. Germline-derived CDR1 and CDR2 are MRHNA and SNTAGT. CDR3 sequence reads: CASSLTASSEQFF. CDR3 in DNA: TGTGCCAGCAGTTTGACAGCGTCGTCAGAGCAGTTCTTC.

This clonotype was counted only a few times. This rearrangement joins TRBV25-1 to TRBJ1-2; no reliable D call. The germline V and J ends were trimmed by 5 bases and 5 bases, with 9 bases remaining between them. CDR1 MGHDK and CDR2 SYGVNS come from the germline V gene. The CDR3 contains 12 residues. The CDR3 loop is CASSQASYGYTF. The DNA for the CDR3 is TGTGCCAGCAGTCAGGCATCATATGGCTACACCTTC.

The V call is TRBV21-1, the J call TRBJ1-2. TRBV21-1 is tagged as a pseudogene. The CDR3 totals 14 residues. Here the CDR3 reads CASSTDYENYGYTF. The CDR3 nucleotides are TGTGCCAGCAGCACGGACTATGAGAACTATGGCTACACCTTC.

This clonotype was picked up a small number of times. This chain uses TRBV9 with TRBJ2-1, with 10 bases lining up with TRBD2. The CDR3 extends over 15 amino acids. Germline loops: CDR1 SGDLS, CDR2 YYNGEE. Trimming removed 4 bases from V and 6 bases from J; junction bases left unmatched: 7. This CDR3 is CASSISSGRSNEQFF. CDR3 DNA sequence: TGTGCCAGCAGCATATCTAGCGGGAGAAGCAATGAGCAGTTCTTC.

This clonotype occurred many times. This CDR3 is CAWSEVQDDIYEKLFF. For the CDR3, the DNA is TGTGCCTGGAGTGAAGTACAGGACGATATCTATGAAAAACTGTTTTTT. The chain employs TRBV30 and TRBJ1-4, with D tentatively TRBD1 (5 bases). There are 16 residues in the CDR3. Germline values: CDR1 GTSNPN, CDR2 SVGIG (reference sequence). V lost 1 base and J lost 6, with 18 bases in between.

The chain couples TRBV7-2 to TRBJ2-1; weak D call: TRBD1 (6 bases). Deletions cut 1 base from V and 7 bases from J, with 11 bases between. The CDR3 sequence is 14 residues long. Germline loops: CDR1 SGHTA, CDR2 FQGNSA. In DNA form, the CDR3 reads TGTGCCAGCAGCTTAGAGACGAGGGGGAATGAGCAGTTCTTC. Translating gives CASSLETRGNEQFF.